The entry below describes one T cell receptor beta chain. A few counts support this clonotype. What antigen it recognizes has not been identified. No much larger clone is present one base from it, and per-base qualities are unavailable. The entry originates in a study of early T cells in non-severe SARS-CoV-2 infection (dated by TCRdb to the early 2020s). At the level of the whole study: Bulk RNA from unsorted whole blood was used for TCR sequencing, so alpha and beta chains could not be paired. Points the paper makes about the study in general: VDJdb matching was skewed toward anti-spike CD8 responses and likely underestimated virus-specific expansions by missing private and CD4 specificities.

The library was prepared using 5' RACE. This sample was sequenced with a NextSeq 500. In the TCR library protocol, unique molecular identifiers were attached to individual cDNA molecules to correct for PCR bias and sequencing error. Both TCR alpha and beta chains were sequenced, and tight co-correlation was observed between alpha and beta sequence abundances in each sample. In the paper's pipeline: V gene, J gene and CDR3 annotation of TCR sequences was performed with Decombinator V4. Expanded TCRs were defined as changing significantly between any two time points under a Poisson model with p below 0.0001. TCR abundances were normalised to the total number of TCRs sequenced per sample and expressed as counts per million. MAIT TCRs were defined by TRAV1-2 paired with TRAJ12, TRAJ20 or TRAJ33, and iNKT TCRs by TRAV10 paired with TRAJ18. VDJdb, accessed on 1 November 2021, was searched for TCRs annotated for CMV, EBV and SARS-CoV-2, and TCRs annotated for more than one antigen were excluded. The raw public reads went through TCRdb reprocessing: fastp at Q25, MiXCR clone calling, in-frame beta chains kept. Identical CDR3 protein sequences are pooled into one entry, listed with their most common genes and DNA. TCRdb's processing, not the study's, gives the V and J calls here. Here the sample has over 60,000 distinct CDR3 sequences; around a tenth occur a single time. In total, the top ten clones hold 6% to 8.5% of the sample.

CDR3 length: 12 amino acids, cysteine to phenylalanine. Only the CDR3 DNA is retained, 36 bases long and in frame from the first base. The junction shows trimming of 4 bases on V and 4 bases on J, plus 8 bases between the germline ends. A case-control design nested within a healthcare worker cohort in London, UK, was used, with weekly nasopharyngeal swab PCR tests and blood sampling performed. Healthcare workers were recruited during the week of the UK lockdown, between 23 and 31 March 2020, and followed weekly for up to 16 weeks. In this chain, TRBV5-3 is recombined with TRBJ2-5; no D gene is confidently identified. TRBV5-3 is known as an ORF, though its function is uncertain. Specimen: whole blood, collected at baseline. The origin of this receptor is an adult who was a healthcare worker with PCR-confirmed SARS-CoV-2 infection or an uninfected control (not recorded which). The nucleotide sequence reads TGTGCCAGAAGCATAGGCGGAGAGACCCAGTACTTC. It is translated as CARSIGGETQYF.